One sample yielded the 8 T cell receptor beta chains listed below, sequenced in a study of blood T cell repertoires in COVID-19. Sequencing was performed with immunoSEQ multiplex PCR; in TCRdb, only in-frame clones are kept and a portion is missing. This table has about 240,000 clones, approximately 83% appearing once. Sequencing used peripheral blood. These receptors all stem from a woman older than 75 with acute or convalescent COVID-19.

J is TRBJ1-2 and V is TRBV19; tentatively, D is TRBD1 (5 bases). The CDR3 is made up of 13 amino acids. Germline V gives CDR1 LNHDA, CDR2 SQIVND (reference sequence). Trimming shortened V by 7 bases and J by 8 bases, and 17 bases separated the two germline ends. CDR3 region: CASKVSGRGGYTF. CDR3 coding DNA: TGTGCCAGTAAAGTGTCGGGGAGGGGAGGCTACACCTTC.

This clone appeared a few times. This chain joins TRBV5-8 and TRBJ1-1; tentative D call: TRBD1 (6 bases). The CDR3 consists of 14 residues. V gave up 7 bases and J gave up 0 bases, with 13 bases separating them. From germline, CDR1 is SGHTS and CDR2 YDEGEE. The CDR3 region is CASVNRAVNTEAFF. Written as DNA, the CDR3 is TGTGCCAGCGTCAACAGGGCCGTGAACACTGAAGCTTTCTTT.

This clone was detected once. The rearrangement links TRBV30 to TRBJ2-7; 9 bases are a match to TRBD2. J gave up 2 bases and V 1 base, and 3 bases lay outside the gene matches. There are 14 residues in the CDR3. The germline V gene encodes CDR1 GTSNPN and CDR2 SVGIG (reference sequence). The DNA for the CDR3 is TGTGCCTGGAGTGCAGCTAGCGGGGCCTACGAGCAGTACTTC. Its protein product is CAWSAASGAYEQYF.

The rearrangement links TRBV28 to TRBJ1-1, with a possible D match to TRBD1 (5 bases). CDR1 is MDHEN and CDR2 is SYDVKM in the germline V gene. CDR3 size: 14 residues. V was cut by 2 bases and J by 2 bases, with 9 bases left in between. The CDR3 DNA reads TGTGCCAGCAGTTTAGGTGGGGCTAACACTGAAGCTTTCTTT. It codes for CASSLGGANTEAFF.

DNA for the CDR3: TGTGCCAGCAGCTCCTGGTCGGGAGGGACCCTGGGAGAGACCCAGTACTTC. Translated, it gives CASSSWSGGTLGETQYF. V usage is TRBV5-8 and J usage is TRBJ2-5; 8 positions agree with TRBD2. Germline V lookup: CDR1 SGHTS, CDR2 YDEGEE. The CDR3 runs to 17 residues. V was clipped by 3 bases and J by 4 bases; unmatched bases: 14.

The gene calls are TRBV18 and TRBJ2-3; 11 positions agree with TRBD2. The CDR3 extends over 18 amino acids. CDR1 and CDR2 from the germline V gene are KGHSH and LQKENI. V was pared by 3 bases and J by 2 bases, with 10 bases of the junction left unmatched. CDR3 sequence: CASSPYQTSGATTDTQYF. DNA for the CDR3: TGTGCCAGCTCACCCTACCAGACTAGCGGGGCGACCACAGATACGCAGTATTTT.

This clone was seen once. The rearrangement joins TRBV5-1 to TRBJ2-3; tentative D call: TRBD2 (5 bases). Germline V gene lookup returns CDR1 SGHRS and CDR2 YFSETQ. V gave up 4 bases and J gave up 0 bases, with 18 bases separating them. This CDR3 is 17 amino acids long. The DNA of the CDR3 is TGCGCCAGCAGCCCTAAGGACTTCGGGGTTAGCACAGATACGCAGTATTTT. Translated, it gives CASSPKDFGVSTDTQYF.

The chain uses TRBV5-1 and TRBJ1-2; D uncertain. Trimming shortened V by 0 bases and J by 8 bases, and 11 bases separated the two germline ends. Looked up from germline, CDR1 is SGHRS and CDR2 is YFSETQ. The CDR3 contains 13 residues. The CDR3 here is CASSLDSAGGYTF. DNA for the CDR3: TGCGCCAGCAGCTTGGACTCTGCGGGGGGCTACACCTTC.